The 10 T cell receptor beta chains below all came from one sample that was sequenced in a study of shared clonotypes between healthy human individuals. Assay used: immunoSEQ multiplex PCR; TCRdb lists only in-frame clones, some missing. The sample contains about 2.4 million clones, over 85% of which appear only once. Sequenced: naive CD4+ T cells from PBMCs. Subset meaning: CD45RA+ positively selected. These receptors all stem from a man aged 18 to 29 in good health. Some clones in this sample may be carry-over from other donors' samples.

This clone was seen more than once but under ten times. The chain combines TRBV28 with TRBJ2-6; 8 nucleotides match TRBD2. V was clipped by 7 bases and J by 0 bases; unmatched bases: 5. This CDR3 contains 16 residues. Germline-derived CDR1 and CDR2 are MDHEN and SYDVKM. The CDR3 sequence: CASTSGGSSGANVLTF. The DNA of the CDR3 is TGTGCCAGCACCTCGGGGGGGAGCTCTGGGGCCAACGTCCTGACTTTC.

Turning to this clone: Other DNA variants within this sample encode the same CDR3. The CDR3: CAISESAGGYGYTF. CDR3 bases: TGTGCCATCAGTGAGTCCGCAGGGGGATATGGCTACACCTTC. V usage is TRBV10-3 and J usage is TRBJ1-2; the match to TRBD1 covers 7 bases. Germline CDR1 is ENHRY and CDR2 is SYGVKD. J lost 5 bases, V lost 0 bases, and 3 bases had no gene match. This CDR3 spans 14 amino acids.

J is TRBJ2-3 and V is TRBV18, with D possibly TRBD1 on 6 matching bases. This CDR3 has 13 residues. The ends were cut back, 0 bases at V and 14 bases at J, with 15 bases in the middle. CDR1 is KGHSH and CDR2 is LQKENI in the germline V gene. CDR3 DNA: TGTGCCAGCTCACCACCCCCCCAGGGGCCGGTGTATTTT. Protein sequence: CASSPPPQGPVYF.

CDR3 DNA sequence: TGTGCTAGTGGTTTGGGACAGGGGGCCTACGAGCAGTACTTC. This encodes CASGLGQGAYEQYF. V and J are TRBV12-5 and TRBJ2-7, with 9 bases fitting TRBD1. Trimming took 1 base from V and 2 from J; bases not matched to a gene: 0. Germline V lookup: CDR1 LGHNT, CDR2 FRNRAP. This CDR3 region has 14 residues.

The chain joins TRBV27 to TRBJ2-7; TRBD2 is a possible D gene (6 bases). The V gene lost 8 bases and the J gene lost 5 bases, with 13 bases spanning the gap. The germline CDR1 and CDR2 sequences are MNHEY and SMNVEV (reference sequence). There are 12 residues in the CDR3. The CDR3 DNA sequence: TGTGCCAGCTCCGGAGGGCCTAACGAGCAGTACTTC. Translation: CASSGGPNEQYF.

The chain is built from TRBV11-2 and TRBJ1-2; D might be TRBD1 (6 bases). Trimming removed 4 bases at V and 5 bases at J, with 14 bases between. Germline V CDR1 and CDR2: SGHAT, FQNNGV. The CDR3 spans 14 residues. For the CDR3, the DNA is TGTGCCAGCAGCTCACTACAGGGATTTTATGGCTACACCTTC. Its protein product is CASSSLQGFYGYTF.

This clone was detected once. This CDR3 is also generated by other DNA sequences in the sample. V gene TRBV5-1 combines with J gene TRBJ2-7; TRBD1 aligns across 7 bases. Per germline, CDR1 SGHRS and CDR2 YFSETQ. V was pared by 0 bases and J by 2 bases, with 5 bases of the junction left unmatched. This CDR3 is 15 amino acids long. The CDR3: CASSLAPGGPYEQYF. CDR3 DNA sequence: TGCGCCAGCAGCTTGGCCCCAGGGGGACCCTACGAGCAGTACTTC.

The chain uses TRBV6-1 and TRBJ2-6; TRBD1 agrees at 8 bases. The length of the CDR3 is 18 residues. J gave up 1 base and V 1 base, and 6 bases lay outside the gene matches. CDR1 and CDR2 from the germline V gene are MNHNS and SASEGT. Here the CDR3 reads CASSEEWTGLSGANVLTF. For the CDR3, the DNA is TGTGCCAGCAGTGAAGAATGGACAGGGCTTTCTGGGGCCAACGTCCTGACTTTC.

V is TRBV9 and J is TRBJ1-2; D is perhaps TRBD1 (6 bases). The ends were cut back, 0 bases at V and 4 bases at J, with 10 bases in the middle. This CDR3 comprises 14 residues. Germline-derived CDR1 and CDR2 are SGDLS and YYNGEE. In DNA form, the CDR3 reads TGTGCCAGCAGCGTAGTAGGAGGGGGCTATGGCTACACCTTC. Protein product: CASSVVGGGYGYTF.

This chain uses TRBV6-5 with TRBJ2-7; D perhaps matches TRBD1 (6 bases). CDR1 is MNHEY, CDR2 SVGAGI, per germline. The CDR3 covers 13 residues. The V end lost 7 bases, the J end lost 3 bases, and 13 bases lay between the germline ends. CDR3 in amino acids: CASTGVPSYEQYF. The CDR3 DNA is TGTGCCAGCACAGGGGTCCCAAGCTACGAGCAGTACTTC.